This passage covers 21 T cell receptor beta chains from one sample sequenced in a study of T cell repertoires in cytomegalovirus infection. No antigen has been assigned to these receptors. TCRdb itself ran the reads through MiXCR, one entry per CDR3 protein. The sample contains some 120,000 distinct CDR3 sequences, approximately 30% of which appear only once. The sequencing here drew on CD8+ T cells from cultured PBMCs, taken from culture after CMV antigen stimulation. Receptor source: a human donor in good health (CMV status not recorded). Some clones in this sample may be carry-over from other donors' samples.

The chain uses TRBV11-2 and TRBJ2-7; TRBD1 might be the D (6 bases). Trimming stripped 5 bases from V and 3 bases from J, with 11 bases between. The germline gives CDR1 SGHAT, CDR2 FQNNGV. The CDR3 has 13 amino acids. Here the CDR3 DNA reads TGTGCCAGCAGCGTCGGACAGAACTACGAGCAGTACTTC. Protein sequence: CASSVGQNYEQYF.

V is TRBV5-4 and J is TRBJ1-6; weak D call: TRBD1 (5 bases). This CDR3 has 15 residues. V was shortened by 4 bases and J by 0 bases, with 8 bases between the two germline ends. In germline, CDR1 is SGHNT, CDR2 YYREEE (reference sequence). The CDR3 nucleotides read TGTGCCAGCAGCGACAGTAGCTCCTATAATTCACCCCTCCACTTT. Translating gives CASSDSSSYNSPLHF.

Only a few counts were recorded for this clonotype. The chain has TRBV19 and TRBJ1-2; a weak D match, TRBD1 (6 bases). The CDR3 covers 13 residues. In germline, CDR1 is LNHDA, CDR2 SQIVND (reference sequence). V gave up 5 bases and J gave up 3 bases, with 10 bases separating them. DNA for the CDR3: TGTGCCAGTAGTTTCGGACAGTACTATGGCTACACCTTC. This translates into CASSFGQYYGYTF.

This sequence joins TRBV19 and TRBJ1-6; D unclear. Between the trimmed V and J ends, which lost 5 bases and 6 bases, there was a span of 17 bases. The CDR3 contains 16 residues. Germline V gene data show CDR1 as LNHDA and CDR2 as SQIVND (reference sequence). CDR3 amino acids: CASSPVVLRPNSPLHF. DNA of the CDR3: TGTGCCAGTAGTCCAGTGGTACTACGTCCTAATTCACCCCTCCACTTT.

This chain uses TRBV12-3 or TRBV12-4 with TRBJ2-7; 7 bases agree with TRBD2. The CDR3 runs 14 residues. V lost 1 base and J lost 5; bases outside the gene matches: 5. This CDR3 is CASSLGEGPNEQYF. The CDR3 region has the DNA TGTGCCAGCAGTTTAGGGGAGGGGCCCAACGAGCAGTACTTC.

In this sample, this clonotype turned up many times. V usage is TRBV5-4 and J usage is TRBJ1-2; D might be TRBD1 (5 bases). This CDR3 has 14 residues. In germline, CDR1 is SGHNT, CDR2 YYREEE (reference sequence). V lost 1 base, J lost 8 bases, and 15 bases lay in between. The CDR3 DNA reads TGTGCCAGCAGCTTGATTGAATCAGGGTCAGGCTACACCTTC. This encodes CASSLIESGSGYTF.

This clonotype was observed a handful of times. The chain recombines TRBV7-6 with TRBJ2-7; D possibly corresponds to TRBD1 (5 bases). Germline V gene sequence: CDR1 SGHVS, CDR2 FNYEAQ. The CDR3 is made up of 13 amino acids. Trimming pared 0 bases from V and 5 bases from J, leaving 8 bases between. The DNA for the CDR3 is TGTGCCAGCAGCTTAGCGGACACCCACGAGCAGTACTTC. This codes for CASSLADTHEQYF. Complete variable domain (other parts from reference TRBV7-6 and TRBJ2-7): GAGVSQSPRYKVTKRGQDVALRCDPISGHVSLYWYRQALGQGPEFLTYFNYEAQQDKSGLPNDRFSAERPEGSISTLTIQRTEQRDSAMYRCASSLADTHEQYFGPGTRLTVT.

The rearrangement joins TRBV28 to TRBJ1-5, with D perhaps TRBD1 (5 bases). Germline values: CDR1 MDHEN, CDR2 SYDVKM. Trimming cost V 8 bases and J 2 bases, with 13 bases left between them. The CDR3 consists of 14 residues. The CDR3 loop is CASLPRGGNQPQHF. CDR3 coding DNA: TGTGCCAGCCTCCCACGGGGCGGCAATCAGCCCCAGCATTTT.

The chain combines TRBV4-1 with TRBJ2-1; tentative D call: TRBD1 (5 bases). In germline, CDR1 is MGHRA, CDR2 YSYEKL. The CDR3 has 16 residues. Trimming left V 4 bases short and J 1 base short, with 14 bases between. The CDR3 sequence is CASSPDGQGSYNEQFF. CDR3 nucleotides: TGCGCCAGCAGCCCTGATGGGCAGGGATCCTACAATGAGCAGTTCTTC.

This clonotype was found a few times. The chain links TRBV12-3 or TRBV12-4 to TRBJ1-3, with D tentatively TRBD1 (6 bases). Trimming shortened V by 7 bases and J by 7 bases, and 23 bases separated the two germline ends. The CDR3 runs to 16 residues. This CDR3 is CASTPAGGHGVNTIYF. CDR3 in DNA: TGTGCCAGCACCCCGGCGGGGGGCCATGGCGTGAACACCATATATTTT.

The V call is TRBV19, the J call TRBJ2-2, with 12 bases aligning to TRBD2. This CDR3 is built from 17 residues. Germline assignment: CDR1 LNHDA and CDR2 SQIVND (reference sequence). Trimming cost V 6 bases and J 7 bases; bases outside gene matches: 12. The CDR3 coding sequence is TGTGCCAGTAGCCCTAGCGGGGGGGCCCGTGGCTTCGGGGAGCTGTTTTTT. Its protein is CASSPSGGARGFGELFF.

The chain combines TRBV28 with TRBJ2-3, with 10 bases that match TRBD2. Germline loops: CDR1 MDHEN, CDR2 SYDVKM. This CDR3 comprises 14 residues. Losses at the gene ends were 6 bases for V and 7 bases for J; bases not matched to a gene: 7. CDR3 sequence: CASRLAGLRYTQYF. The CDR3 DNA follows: TGTGCCAGCAGACTAGCGGGGTTGCGATATACGCAGTATTTT.

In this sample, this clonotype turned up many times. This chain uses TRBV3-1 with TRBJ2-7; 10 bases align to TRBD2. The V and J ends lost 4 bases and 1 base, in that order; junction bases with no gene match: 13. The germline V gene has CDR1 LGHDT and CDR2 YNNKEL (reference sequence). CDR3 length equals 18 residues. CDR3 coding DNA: TGTGCCAGCAGCCCCAACGCCGGGACTAGCGTTTATTCCTACGAGCAGTACTTC. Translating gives CASSPNAGTSVYSYEQYF.

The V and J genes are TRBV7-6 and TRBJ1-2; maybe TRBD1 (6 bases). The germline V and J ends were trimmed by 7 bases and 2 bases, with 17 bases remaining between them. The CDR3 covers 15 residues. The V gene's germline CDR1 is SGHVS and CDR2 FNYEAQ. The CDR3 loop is CASIEDGTRNYGYTF. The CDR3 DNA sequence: TGTGCCAGCATCGAAGATGGGACACGAAACTATGGCTACACCTTC. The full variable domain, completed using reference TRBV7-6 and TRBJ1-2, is GAGVSQSPRYKVTKRGQDVALRCDPISGHVSLYWYRQALGQGPEFLTYFNYEAQQDKSGLPNDRFSAERPEGSISTLTIQRTEQRDSAMYRCASIEDGTRNYGYTFGSGTRLTVV.

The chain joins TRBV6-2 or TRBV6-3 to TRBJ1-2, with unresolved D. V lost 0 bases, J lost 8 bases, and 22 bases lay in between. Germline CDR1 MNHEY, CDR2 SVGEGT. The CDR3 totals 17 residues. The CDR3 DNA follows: TGTGCCAGCAGTTACTCGCCAGTCGTTACCGGGAGTCGGGGCTACACCTTC. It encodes CASSYSPVVTGSRGYTF.

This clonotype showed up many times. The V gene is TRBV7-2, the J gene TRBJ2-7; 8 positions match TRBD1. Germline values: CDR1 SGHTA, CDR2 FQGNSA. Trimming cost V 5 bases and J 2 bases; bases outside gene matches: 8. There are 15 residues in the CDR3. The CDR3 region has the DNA TGTGCCAGCAGCCACCGGGACAGGCCTCCCTACGAGCAGTACTTC. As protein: CASSHRDRPPYEQYF.

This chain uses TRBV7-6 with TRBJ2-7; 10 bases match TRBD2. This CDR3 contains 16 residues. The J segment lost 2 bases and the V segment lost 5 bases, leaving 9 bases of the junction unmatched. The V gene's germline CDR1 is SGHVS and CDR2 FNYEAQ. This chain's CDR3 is CASSDRISGGPYEQYF. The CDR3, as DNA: TGTGCCAGCAGCGACAGAATTAGCGGGGGGCCCTACGAGCAGTACTTC.

CDR3 region: CASSSTGTGETQYF. Written as DNA, the CDR3 is TGTGCCAGCAGCTCTACCGGGACAGGGGAGACCCAGTACTTC. This chain links TRBV7-2 with TRBJ2-5; 9 nucleotides match TRBD1. Germline CDR1 SGHTA, CDR2 FQGNSA. CDR3 length equals 14 residues. V gave up 4 bases and J gave up 5 bases; unmatched junction bases: 5.

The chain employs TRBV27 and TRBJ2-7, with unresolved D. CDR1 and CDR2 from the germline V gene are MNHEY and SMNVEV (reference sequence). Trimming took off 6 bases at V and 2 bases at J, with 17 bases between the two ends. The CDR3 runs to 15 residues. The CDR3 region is CASSVIRASTYEQYF. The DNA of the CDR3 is TGTGCCAGCAGCGTCATCCGGGCTTCTACCTACGAGCAGTACTTC.

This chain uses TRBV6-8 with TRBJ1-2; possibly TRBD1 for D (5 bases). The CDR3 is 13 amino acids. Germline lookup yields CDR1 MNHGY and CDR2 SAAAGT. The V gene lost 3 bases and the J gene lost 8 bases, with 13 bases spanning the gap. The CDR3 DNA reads TGTGCCAGCAGTTATCCGGGGGGAGAGGGCTACACCTTC. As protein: CASSYPGGEGYTF.

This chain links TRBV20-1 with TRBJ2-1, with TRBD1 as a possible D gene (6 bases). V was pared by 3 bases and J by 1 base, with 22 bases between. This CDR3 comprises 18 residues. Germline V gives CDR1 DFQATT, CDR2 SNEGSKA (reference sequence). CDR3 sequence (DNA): TGCAGTGCTAGTACGGCCGTGGGGGCCTCAGAGTCCTACAATGAGCAGTTCTTC. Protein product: CSASTAVGASESYNEQFF.